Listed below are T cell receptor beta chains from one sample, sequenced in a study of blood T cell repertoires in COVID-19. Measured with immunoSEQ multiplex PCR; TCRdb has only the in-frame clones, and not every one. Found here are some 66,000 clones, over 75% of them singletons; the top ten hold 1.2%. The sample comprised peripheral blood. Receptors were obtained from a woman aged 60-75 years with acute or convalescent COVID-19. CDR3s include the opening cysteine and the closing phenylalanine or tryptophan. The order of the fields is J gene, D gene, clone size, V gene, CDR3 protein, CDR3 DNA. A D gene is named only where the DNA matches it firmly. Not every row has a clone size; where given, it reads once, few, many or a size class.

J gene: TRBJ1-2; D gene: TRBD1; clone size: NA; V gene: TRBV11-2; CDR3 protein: CASSRGTGELGYTF; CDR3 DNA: TGTGCCAGCAGCCGCGGGACAGGTGAACTTGGCTACACCTTC
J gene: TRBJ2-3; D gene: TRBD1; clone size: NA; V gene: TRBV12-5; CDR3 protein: CASGLGGQAGSSTDTQYF; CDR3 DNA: TGTGCTAGTGGTTTGGGGGGACAGGCCGGGAGTAGCACAGATACGCAGTATTTT
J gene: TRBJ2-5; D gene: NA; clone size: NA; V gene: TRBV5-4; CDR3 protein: CASTLGPLVGRSQETQYF; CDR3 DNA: TGTGCCAGCACTCTGGGCCCACTGGTAGGGAGAAGCCAAGAGACCCAGTACTTC
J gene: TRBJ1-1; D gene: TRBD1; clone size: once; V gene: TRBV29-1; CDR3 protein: CSVDQTGMGTEAFF; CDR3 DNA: TGCAGCGTTGATCAGACAGGGATGGGCACTGAAGCTTTCTTT
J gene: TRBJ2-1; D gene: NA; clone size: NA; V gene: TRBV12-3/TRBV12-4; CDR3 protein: CASSRVVPNEQFF; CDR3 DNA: TGTGCCAGCAGTCGAGTGGTACCTAATGAGCAGTTCTTC
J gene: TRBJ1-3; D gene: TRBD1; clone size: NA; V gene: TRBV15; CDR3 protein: CATSYRGSGNTIYF; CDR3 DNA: TGTGCCACCAGCTACAGGGGCTCTGGAAACACCATATATTTT
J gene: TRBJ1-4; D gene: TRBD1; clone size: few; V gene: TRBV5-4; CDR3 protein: CASSGAGQGGEKLFF; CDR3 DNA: TGTGCCAGCAGCGGTGCGGGACAGGGAGGTGAAAAACTGTTTTTT
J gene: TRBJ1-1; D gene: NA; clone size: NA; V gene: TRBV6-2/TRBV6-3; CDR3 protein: CASSYSPTSKANTEAFF; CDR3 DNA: TGTGCCAGCAGTTACTCCCCCACGAGTAAAGCGAACACTGAAGCTTTCTTT
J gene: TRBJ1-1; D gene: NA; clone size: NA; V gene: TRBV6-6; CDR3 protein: CASSSAVWDTEAFF; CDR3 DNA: TGTGCCAGCAGTTCCGCGGTATGGGACACTGAAGCTTTCTTT
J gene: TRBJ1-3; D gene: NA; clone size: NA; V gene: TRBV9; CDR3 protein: CASSVGGSPGNTIYF; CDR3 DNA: TGTGCCAGCAGCGTAGGGGGCAGCCCTGGAAACACCATATATTTT
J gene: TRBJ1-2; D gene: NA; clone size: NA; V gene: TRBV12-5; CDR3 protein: CASGPGNRYTF; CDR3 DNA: TGTGCTAGTGGCCCAGGGAATCGCTACACCTTC
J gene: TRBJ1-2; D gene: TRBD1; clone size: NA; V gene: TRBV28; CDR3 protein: CASSSGQGYGYTF; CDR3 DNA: TGTGCCAGCAGTTCCGGACAGGGCTATGGCTACACCTTC
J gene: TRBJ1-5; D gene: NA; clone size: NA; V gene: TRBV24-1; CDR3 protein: CATSDQGGEPQHF; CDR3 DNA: TGTGCCACCAGTGATCAAGGGGGGGAGCCCCAGCATTTT
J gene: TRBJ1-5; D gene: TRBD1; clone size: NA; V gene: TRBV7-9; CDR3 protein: CASSFTGGQPQHF; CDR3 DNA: TGTGCCAGCAGCTTTACAGGGGGGCAGCCCCAGCATTTT
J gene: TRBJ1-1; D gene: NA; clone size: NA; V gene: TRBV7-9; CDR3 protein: CASSRGATNTEAFF; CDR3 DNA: TGTGCCAGCAGTCGGGGAGCCACGAACACTGAAGCTTTCTTT
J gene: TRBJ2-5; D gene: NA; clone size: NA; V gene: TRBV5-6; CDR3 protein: CASSLAVGAQYF; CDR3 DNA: TGTGCCAGCAGCTTGGCAGTCGGGGCCCAGTACTTC
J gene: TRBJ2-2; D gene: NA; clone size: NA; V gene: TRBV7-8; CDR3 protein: CASRFRLEGSGELFF; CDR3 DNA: TGTGCCAGCAGATTTCGACTCGAGGGTTCCGGGGAGCTGTTTTTT
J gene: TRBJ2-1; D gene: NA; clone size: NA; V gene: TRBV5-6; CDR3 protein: CASSSGGNEQFF; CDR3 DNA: TGTGCCAGCAGCTCAGGGGGGAATGAGCAGTTCTTC
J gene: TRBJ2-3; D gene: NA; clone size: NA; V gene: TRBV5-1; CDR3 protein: CASSLASSTDTQYF; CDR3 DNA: TGCGCCAGCAGCCTAGCGTCTAGCACAGATACGCAGTATTTT
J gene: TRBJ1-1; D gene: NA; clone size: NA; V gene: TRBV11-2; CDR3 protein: CASSPSRVVAEAFF; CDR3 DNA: TGTGCCAGCAGCCCCAGCAGGGTGGTGGCTGAAGCTTTCTTT
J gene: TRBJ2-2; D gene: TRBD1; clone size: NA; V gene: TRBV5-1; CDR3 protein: CASSWTGANTGELFF; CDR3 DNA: TGCGCCAGCAGCTGGACAGGGGCAAACACCGGGGAGCTGTTTTTT
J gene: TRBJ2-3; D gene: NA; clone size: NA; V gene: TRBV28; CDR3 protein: CASSLGSGVGDTQYF; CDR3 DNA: TGTGCCAGCAGTTTGGGATCAGGGGTGGGAGATACGCAGTATTTT
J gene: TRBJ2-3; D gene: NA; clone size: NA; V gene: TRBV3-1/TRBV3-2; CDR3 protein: CASSQAGVSTDTQYF; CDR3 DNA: TGTGCCAGCAGCCAAGCAGGCGTAAGCACAGATACGCAGTATTTT
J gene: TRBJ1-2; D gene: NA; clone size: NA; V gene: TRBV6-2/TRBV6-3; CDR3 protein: CASSRDSRLGGYTF; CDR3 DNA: TGTGCCAGCAGCAGAGACAGCCGGTTAGGTGGCTACACCTTC
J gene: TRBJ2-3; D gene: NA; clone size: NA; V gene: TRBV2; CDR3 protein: CASGSLEADTQYF; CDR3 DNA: TGTGCCAGCGGGAGCTTAGAAGCAGATACGCAGTATTTT
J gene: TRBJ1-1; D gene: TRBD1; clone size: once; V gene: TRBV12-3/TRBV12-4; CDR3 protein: CASRPTGVEEAFF; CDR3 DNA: TGTGCCAGCAGACCAACAGGGGTAGAGGAAGCTTTCTTT
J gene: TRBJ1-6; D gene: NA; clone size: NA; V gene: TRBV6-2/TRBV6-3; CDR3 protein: CASSYGGRNSPLHF; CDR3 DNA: TGTGCCAGCAGTTACGGTGGCAGGAATTCACCCCTCCACTTT
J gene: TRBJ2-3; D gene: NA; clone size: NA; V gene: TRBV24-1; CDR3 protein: CATSDPPADTQYF; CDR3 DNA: TGTGCCACCAGTGATCCCCCAGCGGATACGCAGTATTTT
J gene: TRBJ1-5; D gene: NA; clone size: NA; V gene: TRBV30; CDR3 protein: CAWSPGGGNQPQHF; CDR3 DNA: TGCGCCTGGAGTCCCGGGGGTGGCAATCAGCCCCAGCATTTT
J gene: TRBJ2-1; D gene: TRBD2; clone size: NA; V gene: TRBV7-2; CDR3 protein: CASKFGGSGNNEQFF; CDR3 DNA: TGTGCCAGCAAGTTCGGAGGTAGCGGGAACAATGAGCAGTTCTTC
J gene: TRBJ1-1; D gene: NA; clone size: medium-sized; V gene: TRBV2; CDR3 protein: CASSGNPGDTEAFF; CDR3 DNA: TGTGCCAGCAGTGGGAACCCAGGGGACACTGAAGCTTTCTTT
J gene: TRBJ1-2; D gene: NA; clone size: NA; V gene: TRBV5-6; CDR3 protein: CASSLGQVAHYGYTF; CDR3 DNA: TGTGCCAGCAGCTTGGGACAGGTGGCCCACTATGGCTACACCTTC
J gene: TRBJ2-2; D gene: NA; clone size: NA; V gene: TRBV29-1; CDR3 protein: CSVTGITGELFF; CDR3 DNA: TGCAGCGTTACCGGGATAACCGGGGAGCTGTTTTTT
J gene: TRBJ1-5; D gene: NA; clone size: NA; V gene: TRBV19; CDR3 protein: CASSIAEASQPQHF; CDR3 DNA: TGTGCCAGTAGTATAGCAGAGGCAAGTCAGCCCCAGCATTTT
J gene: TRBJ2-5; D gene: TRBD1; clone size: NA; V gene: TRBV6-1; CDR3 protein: CASSGPGQGGETQYF; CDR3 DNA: TGTGCCAGCAGTGGCCCGGGACAGGGAGGAGAGACCCAGTACTTC
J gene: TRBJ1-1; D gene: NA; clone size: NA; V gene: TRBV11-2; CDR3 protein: CASSLGLGPSGNTEAFF; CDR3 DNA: TGTGCCAGCAGCCTTGGTTTAGGCCCGTCGGGGAACACTGAAGCTTTCTTT
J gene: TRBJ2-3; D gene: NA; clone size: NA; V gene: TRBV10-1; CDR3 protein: CASSVERARDTQYF; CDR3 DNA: TGCGCCAGCAGTGTGGAGAGGGCGCGGGATACGCAGTATTTT
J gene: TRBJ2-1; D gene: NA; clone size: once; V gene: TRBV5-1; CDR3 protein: CASSLSSYNEQFF; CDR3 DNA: TGCGCCAGCAGCCTAAGCTCCTACAATGAGCAGTTCTTC
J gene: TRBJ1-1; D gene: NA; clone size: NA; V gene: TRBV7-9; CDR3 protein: CASTWLDITGTEAFF; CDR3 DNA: TGTGCCAGCACCTGGTTAGACATCACAGGCACTGAAGCTTTCTTT
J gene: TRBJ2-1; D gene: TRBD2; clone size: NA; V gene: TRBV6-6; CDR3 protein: CASSQKGSGRFYNEQFF; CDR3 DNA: TGTGCCAGCAGTCAAAAGGGGAGCGGGAGGTTCTACAATGAGCAGTTCTTC
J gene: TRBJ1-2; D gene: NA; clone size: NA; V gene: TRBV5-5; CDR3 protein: CASSSTVEFNYGYTF; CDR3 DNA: TGTGCCAGCAGCTCGACAGTCGAATTTAACTATGGCTACACCTTC
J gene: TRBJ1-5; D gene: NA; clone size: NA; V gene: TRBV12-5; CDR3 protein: CASGNGINQPQHF; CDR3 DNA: TGTGCTAGTGGTAACGGGATTAATCAGCCCCAGCATTTT
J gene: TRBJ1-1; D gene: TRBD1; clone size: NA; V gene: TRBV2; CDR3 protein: CASSEVRQGTNTEAFF; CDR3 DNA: TGTGCCAGCAGTGAAGTCCGACAGGGGACTAACACTGAAGCTTTCTTT
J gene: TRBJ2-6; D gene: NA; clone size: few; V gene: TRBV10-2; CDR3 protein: CASSERSGSESGANVLTF; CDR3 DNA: TGCGCCAGCAGTGAGCGGTCAGGGTCAGAATCTGGGGCCAACGTCCTGACTTTC
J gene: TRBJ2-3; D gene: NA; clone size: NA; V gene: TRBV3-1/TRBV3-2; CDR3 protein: CASARGTDTQYF; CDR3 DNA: TGTGCCAGCGCACGGGGCACAGATACGCAGTATTTT
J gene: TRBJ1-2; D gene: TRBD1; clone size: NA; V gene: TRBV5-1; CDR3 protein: CASSHGDRPNYGYTF; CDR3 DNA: TGCGCCAGCAGCCATGGGGACAGGCCCAACTATGGCTACACCTTC
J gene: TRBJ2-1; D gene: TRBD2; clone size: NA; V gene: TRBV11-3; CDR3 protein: CASSLGGSHNEQFF; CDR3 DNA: TGTGCCAGCAGCTTGGGAGGGAGCCACAATGAGCAGTTCTTC